This note documents a single TCR beta chain sequence. The antigen it recognizes is unknown. Base-call qualities are not available, and no considerably larger clone is one nucleotide away. At diagnosis, tumor, uninvolved tumor-adjacent lung and peripheral blood were collected and then preserved as a mix of FFPE and fresh-frozen material. Trimming accounts for 2 bases at V and 1 base at J, while the number of junction bases matched to no gene is 5. From a lookup of the germline V gene, CDR1 and CDR2 are MDHEN and SYDVKM. Spanning cysteine to phenylalanine, the CDR3 consists of 17 amino acids. CDR3 DNA is the only sequence kept; it has 51 bases, read in frame from the first base. The entry originates in a study of T cells in localized non-small cell lung cancer (TCRdb year 2020). With regard to the full study: Comparing tumors with uninvolved tumor-adjacent lungs, the study looked at the T cell repertoires of around 250 patients with early-stage NSCLC. A mean age of approximately 70 years was recorded for the NSCLC patients, of whom 129 were male and about a hundred were female. The cohort was made up of 200 to 250 treatment-naive NSCLC patients whose localized lung tumors had been resected. Broad study findings and their caveats: Because multi-region sequencing of the tumors was not done, intratumor heterogeneity could not be ruled out. Because the study design was exploratory, TCR variables were selected using unadjusted p-values without false-discovery rate correction. Longer overall survival was associated with higher blood T cell density, whereas shorter survival was associated with higher adjacent-lung clonality. Of the top 100 tumor clones, a median of 57 were detected in paired uninvolved adjacent lung; about 28 were also among that lung's top 100. The highest T cell clonality was observed in uninvolved tumor-adjacent lung, where clonality exceeded that of tumor, suggesting that antigenic responses were more focused in uninvolved tumor-adjacent lung.

TCR beta CDR3 regions were sequenced from DNA using the immunoSEQ Assay. Per the original workflow: T cell density was computed as TCR beta template counts normalized to usable DNA estimated by amplifying housekeeping genes. Richness was estimated using the preseqR package, with extrapolation to 400,000 templates for PBMC samples and to 120,000 templates for tissue samples. Clonality was taken to be one minus Pielou's evenness. To identify tissue-enriched TCRs, differential abundance testing was run on productive amino-acid clonotypes with a minimum total count of 5 and an alpha of 0.1. Repertoire overlap between compartments was quantified with the Jaccard Index and Morisita Overlap Index. TCR beta CDR3s were clustered by GLIPH together with public tetramer-defined viral CDR3s, and at least three viral sequences plus V-gene enrichment were required for viral motifs. TCRdb carries this immuneACCESS record with in-frame sequences only. Its versions omit some clonotypes, under half of them owing to an unresolved V gene in the studies checked, with the rest unexplained. The V and J calls and the clone size are those of that table, but D and trimming were determined from the DNA. This sample lists 5,000 to 6,500 clones; around 43% were detected once. The ten top clones hold roughly a tenth of the sample.

The chain links TRBV28 with TRBJ1-1, and TRBD1 aligns with 12 junction nucleotides. The sequencing here drew on lung tumor tissue, taken before any cancer treatment. The sequence was obtained from a woman between 35 and 75 years old with stage II squamous cell lung carcinoma. The bases are TGTGCCAGCAGTTTAAGGGGACAGGGGGCCACGAACACTGAAGCTTTCTTT. Translated, this gives CASSLRGQGATNTEAFF.